These 15 T cell receptor beta chains were all obtained from the same sample, sequenced in a study of shared clonotypes between healthy human individuals. Libraries were prepared by immunoSEQ multiplex PCR; TCRdb keeps only in-frame clonotypes and omits some of them. This table holds 1 million to 1.3 million clones, 75% to 80% found once. Sequencing used memory CD4+ T cells from PBMCs. The sample's subset: CD45RA-negative fraction. The receptors shown here come from a man in his late teens or twenties in good health. Some clones in this sample may be carry-over from other donors' samples.

The rearrangement joins TRBV7-9 to TRBJ2-7; 11 positions agree with TRBD2. V shed 5 bases, J shed 7 bases, and the junction held 10 bases outside the gene matches. The CDR3 loop spans 15 amino acids. CDR1 is SEHNR, CDR2 FQNEAQ, per germline (reference sequence). The CDR3 protein is CASSIGTSGPEEQYF. CDR3 sequence (DNA): TGTGCCAGCAGCATCGGGACTAGCGGTCCCGAGGAGCAGTACTTC.

The chain is built from TRBV19 and TRBJ1-1; D remains ambiguous. This CDR3 contains 15 residues. The V and J ends lost 4 bases and 5 bases respectively, with 17 bases between them. CDR1 and CDR2 (germline): LNHDA, SQIVND (reference sequence). In DNA, the CDR3 is TGTGCCAGTAGTAGGGCAGCCCCCGTGGGGACTGAAGCTTTCTTT. This gives the protein CASSRAAPVGTEAFF.

Details on this clone: Other nucleotide sequences from this sample produce the same CDR3. The chain joins TRBV5-1 to TRBJ2-7, with D possibly being TRBD1 (5 bases). Germline V gives CDR1 SGHRS, CDR2 YFSETQ. The CDR3 has 13 amino acids. The V gene lost 4 bases and the J gene lost 2 bases, with 10 bases spanning the gap. The CDR3 nucleotides are TGCGCCAGCAGCCTGCAGGGAACCTACGAGCAGTACTTC. It translates to CASSLQGTYEQYF. Together with reference TRBV5-1 and TRBJ2-7, the CDR3 gives the full variable domain: KAGVTQTPRYLIKTRGQQVTLSCSPISGHRSVSWYQQTPGQGLQFLFEYFSETQRNKGNFPGRFSGRQFSNSRSEMNVSTLELGDSALYLCASSLQGTYEQYFGPGTRLTVT.

The chain recombines TRBV7-6 with TRBJ2-5; TRBD2 matches 10 bases. V was pared by 2 bases and J by 5 bases, with 8 bases of the junction left unmatched. This CDR3 comprises 16 residues. Germline lookup yields CDR1 SGHVS and CDR2 FNYEAQ. The CDR3 sequence is CASSLMASGSLETQYF. The CDR3 nucleotides read TGTGCCAGCAGCTTAATGGCTAGCGGGAGTCTTGAGACCCAGTACTTC.

The gene calls are TRBV10-3 and TRBJ2-3; the D gene could be TRBD1 or TRBD2 (5 bases each). Trimming removed 10 bases at V and 0 bases at J, with 20 bases between. Germline CDR1 ENHRY, CDR2 SYGVKD. The CDR3 totals 16 residues. CDR3 protein: CASKTGYGMSTDTQYF. CDR3 bases: TGTGCCAGCAAAACAGGTTACGGGATGAGCACAGATACGCAGTATTTT.

This chain links TRBV6-1 with TRBJ2-5; D is unclear. Germline-derived CDR1 and CDR2 are MNHNS and SASEGT. V was pared by 0 bases and J by 5 bases, with 10 bases between. This CDR3 is built from 14 residues. The CDR3 region has the DNA TGTGCCAGCAGTGAAGCCTATGGTGGGGAGACCCAGTACTTC. As protein: CASSEAYGGETQYF.

The chain carries TRBV11-3 and TRBJ2-5, with D possibly matching TRBD2 (5 bases). Germline V lookup: CDR1 SGHNT, CDR2 YENEEA. The CDR3 consists of 13 residues. The V gene lost 8 bases and the J gene lost 7 bases, with 17 bases spanning the gap. CDR3 in amino acids: CASSNPGSGTQYF. The CDR3 nucleotides read TGTGCCAGCTCTAATCCGGGGAGTGGGACCCAGTACTTC.

The CDR3 region is CASSAPLAGGPGETQYF. The CDR3 coding sequence is TGTGCCAGCAGCGCCCCGCTAGCGGGAGGGCCGGGAGAGACCCAGTACTTC. The chain couples TRBV7-9 to TRBJ2-5, with TRBD2 matching 12 bases. The V segment lost 5 bases and the J segment 4 bases; nucleotides outside the gene matches: 11. CDR3 length: 17 amino acids. Germline V gene data show CDR1 as SEHNR and CDR2 as FQNEAQ (reference sequence).

The chain recombines TRBV28 with TRBJ2-7, with 8 positions matching TRBD2. With V trimmed by 3 bases and J by 2 bases, 3 bases remained unmatched. The germline gives CDR1 MDHEN, CDR2 SYDVKM. The CDR3 consists of 14 residues. CDR3 coding DNA: TGTGCCAGCAGTTTTGCGGGAGGCGCCTACGAGCAGTACTTC. Amino acids: CASSFAGGAYEQYF.

Details on this clone: The identical CDR3 is also encoded by other nucleotide sequences in the sample. The chain employs TRBV11-3 and TRBJ2-3; a possible D gene is TRBD2 (7 bases). Germline CDR1 SGHNT, CDR2 YENEEA. This CDR3 is built from 14 residues. The V end was cut by 3 bases, the J end by 2 bases, with 9 bases between. The CDR3 coding sequence is TGTGCCAGCAGCTTGGGGGGGCCCACAGATACGCAGTATTTT. It encodes CASSLGGPTDTQYF.

The CDR3 sequence is CASSVGGGDTQYF. The CDR3 DNA follows: TGTGCCAGCAGTGTAGGGGGAGGAGATACGCAGTATTTT. This chain uses TRBV6-4 with TRBJ2-3; D tentatively reads TRBD1 or TRBD2 (6 bases each). V lost 4 bases, J lost 5 bases, and 10 bases lay in between. The CDR3 runs 13 residues. CDR1 MRHNA and CDR2 SNTAGT come from the germline V gene.

CDR3 sequence reads: CASSLGRLLANEKLFF. The CDR3 DNA sequence: TGTGCCAGCAGCTTAGGTCGGTTATTGGCTAATGAAAAACTGTTTTTT. The gene calls are TRBV7-9 and TRBJ1-4; D unresolved. V lost 1 base to trimming and J lost 3 bases, with 12 bases between them. The CDR3 length is 16 residues. Per germline, CDR1 SEHNR and CDR2 FQNEAQ (reference sequence).

This clone appeared once. The V call is TRBV7-9, the J call TRBJ1-1; the D gene is possibly TRBD1 (6 bases). Germline CDR1 and CDR2: SEHNR and FQNEAQ (reference sequence). Trimming took 5 bases from V and 3 from J, leaving 16 bases between them. This CDR3 has 15 residues. This chain's CDR3 is CASSLRLQGYTEAFF. The CDR3 DNA reads as TGTGCCAGCAGCCTTCGACTACAGGGTTACACTGAAGCTTTCTTT. Full variable domain (outside the CDR3, taken from reference TRBV7-9 and TRBJ1-1): DTGVSQNPRHKITKRGQNVTFRCDPISEHNRLYWYRQTLGQGPEFLTYFQNEAQLEKSRLLSDRFSAERPKGSFSTLEIQRTEQGDSAMYLCASSLRLQGYTEAFFGQGTRLTVV.

Turning to this clone: This clone may be a read error of a much larger clone one base away. This chain uses TRBV28 with TRBJ1-5; D gene unclear. CDR1 is MDHEN, CDR2 SYDVKM, per germline. The CDR3 spans 15 residues. V gave up 7 bases and J gave up 0 bases, with 13 bases separating them. CDR3 amino acids: CASTCGVYSNQPQHF. CDR3 DNA sequence: TGTGCCAGCACCTGCGGGGTATATAGCAATCAGCCCCAGCATTTT.

The V and J genes are TRBV10-3 and TRBJ2-1; 8 bases align to TRBD1. There are 15 residues in the CDR3. Germline V gene sequence: CDR1 ENHRY, CDR2 SYGVKD. Germline trimming cut 6 bases from V and 7 bases from J; bases unmatched to any gene: 11. The CDR3 region has the DNA TGTGCCATCAGGGACAGGGTCGGAGGAGAGAATGAGCAGTTCTTC. Translated, it gives CAIRDRVGGENEQFF.